This T cell receptor beta chain was observed in a study of T-cell reconstitution after alpha-beta-depleted transplantation in children. General study findings and limits: Reportedly, alpha-beta T cells present about two months post-transplant originated from several hundred expanded clones of graft origin. Newly generated T cells supplied most T-cell counts and diversity one year post-transplant. Some patients owed their high day-60 TCRbeta diversity to surviving recipient T cells and thymic progenitors.

The germline CDR1 and CDR2 sequences are DFQATT and SNEGSKA (reference sequence). The J segment lost 2 bases and the V segment lost 6 bases, leaving 6 bases of the junction unmatched. This CDR3 comprises 15 residues. This clonotype appeared many times. Its antigen is unidentified. Preparing the TCRbeta library involved the use of unique molecular identifiers. In TCRdb, the PCR reads were re-called with MiXCR into one record per CDR3 protein. The sample has hundreds of thousands of distinct CDR3 sequences; more than 20% are singletons. The chain couples TRBV20-1 to TRBJ2-1, with 11 bases matching TRBD2. The sequence was collected from a boy younger than two who had a stem cell transplant for acute myeloid leukemia, so the T cells may come from the graft donor. The source was PBMCs, mostly from graft donor cells, collected 360 days after TCRalphabeta/CD19-depleted stem cell transplant. The DNA for the CDR3 is TGCAGTGCGAAAAGACTAGCGGGAACCTACAATGAGCAGTTCTTC. This codes for CSAKRLAGTYNEQFF.